A selection of T cell receptor beta chains follows, all from one sample in a study of T cell repertoires in aging, cancer and after chemotherapy. Using its own MiXCR run on the multiplex PCR reads, TCRdb lists one record per CDR3 protein. The sample has 1,000 to 1,500 distinct CDR3 sequences, under 25% seen once. Specimen: blood. These TCRs come from a human donor with a solid tumor. Each CDR3 is given with its conserved first and last residue. A D gene is named only where the DNA matches it firmly. Rows may omit the clone size; those that give it use once, few, many or a size class.

TRBJ2-2 | TRBV7-6 | - | medium-sized | CAIPRAGELFF | TGTGCCATTCCGCGGGCCGGGGAGCTGTTTTTT
TRBJ1-1 | TRBV5-1 | - | - | CASSSSGPKNTEAFF | TGCGCCAGCAGCTCCTCCGGACCCAAGAACACTGAAGCTTTCTTT
TRBJ1-4 | TRBV20-1 | - | - | CSARQGPNEKLFF | TGCAGTGCTAGACAGGGCCCTAATGAAAAACTGTTTTTT
TRBJ2-1 | TRBV29-1 | - | large | CSVARQHNEQFF | TGCAGCGTTGCGAGACAGCACAATGAGCAGTTCTTC
TRBJ1-6 | TRBV6-5 | TRBD1 | medium-sized | CASSRDRDSPLHF | TGTGCCAGCAGCCGCGACAGGGACTCACCCCTCCACTTT
TRBJ1-1 | TRBV5-6 | - | - | CARRLRPGALNTEAFF | TGTGCCAGAAGATTGAGACCAGGGGCTTTGAACACTGAAGCTTTCTTT
TRBJ2-1 | TRBV5-4 | TRBD1 | medium-sized | CASSGRTGSGDEQFF | TGTGCCAGCAGCGGACGGACAGGGAGTGGCGATGAGCAGTTCTTC
TRBJ1-1 | TRBV18 | - | few | CASSSTGRMKNTEAFF | TGTGCCAGCTCATCTACGGGCCGAATGAAGAACACTGAAGCTTTCTTT
TRBJ2-1 | TRBV5-4 | - | medium-sized | CASSLLGGRLNEQFF | TGTGCCAGCTCTCTCCTCGGGGGGCGCTTGAATGAGCAGTTCTTC
TRBJ1-2 | TRBV19 | - | - | CASRYRSAIDGYTF | TGTGCCAGTAGATACAGGTCCGCAATCGATGGCTACACCTTC
TRBJ1-2 | TRBV20-1 | - | medium-sized | CSARDRGNNYGYTF | TGCAGTGCTAGAGATCGGGGGAATAACTATGGCTACACCTTC
TRBJ1-2 | TRBV7-2 | TRBD1 | - | CASSGRGGGTGLFVGYGYTF | TGTGCCAGCAGCGGTAGAGGTGGCGGGACAGGGCTTTTTGTTGGCTATGGCTACACCTTC
TRBJ2-7 | TRBV4-3 | - | medium-sized | CASSQGGARLHEQYF | TGTGCCAGCAGCCAAGGGGGGGCACGGTTGCACGAGCAGTACTTC
TRBJ2-4 | TRBV28 | - | - | CASREPIAKNIQYF | TGTGCCAGCAGAGAACCTATAGCCAAAAACATTCAGTACTTC
TRBJ1-2 | TRBV30 | TRBD1 | - | CAWGGQGNGYTF | TGTGCCTGGGGGGGACAGGGGAATGGCTACACCTTC
TRBJ1-1 | TRBV7-7 | - | - | CACSPWTVNTEAFF | TGTGCCTGCAGCCCGTGGACAGTGAACACTGAAGCTTTCTTT
TRBJ1-2 | TRBV12-3/TRBV12-4 | TRBD1 | medium-sized | CASTSRAGGVGYTF | TGTGCCAGCACCTCCCGGGCAGGGGGAGTAGGCTACACCTTC
TRBJ1-2 | TRBV6-1 | TRBD1 | medium-sized | CASSQGQYGYTF | TGTGCCAGCAGCCAGGGACAGTATGGCTACACCTTC
TRBJ1-2 | TRBV29-1 | TRBD1 | - | CSVGTGNSYGYTF | TGCAGCGTTGGGACAGGGAATTCCTATGGCTACACCTTC
TRBJ2-7 | TRBV5-1 | - | - | CARRRNWRVDYEQYF | TGTGCCAGAAGGAGGAATTGGAGGGTAGACTACGAGCAGTACTTC
TRBJ2-3 | TRBV6-5 | TRBD1 | medium-sized | CASGGQGRTDTQYF | TGTGCCAGCGGGGGACAGGGTCGCACAGATACGCAGTATTTT
TRBJ2-1 | TRBV20-1 | TRBD2 | few | CSAREETSGGYEQFF | TGCAGTGCTAGAGAGGAAACTAGCGGGGGCTATGAGCAGTTCTTC
TRBJ2-5 | TRBV5-6 | - | medium-sized | CASSLPGTQQETQYF | TGTGCCAGCAGCTTGCCAGGGACTCAGCAAGAGACCCAGTACTTC
TRBJ1-1 | TRBV6-5 | TRBD1 | - | CASSFRQGGTEAFF | TGTGCCAGCAGTTTCAGACAGGGAGGCACTGAAGCTTTCTTT